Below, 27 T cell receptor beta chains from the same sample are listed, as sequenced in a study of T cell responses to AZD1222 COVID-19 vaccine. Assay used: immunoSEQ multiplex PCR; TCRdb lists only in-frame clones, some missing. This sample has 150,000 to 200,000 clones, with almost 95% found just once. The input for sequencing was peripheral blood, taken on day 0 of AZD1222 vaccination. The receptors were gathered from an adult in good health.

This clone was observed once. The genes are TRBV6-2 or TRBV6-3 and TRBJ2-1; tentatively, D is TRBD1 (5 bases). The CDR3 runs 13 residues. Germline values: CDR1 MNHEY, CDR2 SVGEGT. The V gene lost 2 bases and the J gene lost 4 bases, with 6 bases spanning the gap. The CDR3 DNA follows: TGTGCCAGCAGTTACAGACAGTACAATGAGCAGTTCTTC. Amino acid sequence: CASSYRQYNEQFF.

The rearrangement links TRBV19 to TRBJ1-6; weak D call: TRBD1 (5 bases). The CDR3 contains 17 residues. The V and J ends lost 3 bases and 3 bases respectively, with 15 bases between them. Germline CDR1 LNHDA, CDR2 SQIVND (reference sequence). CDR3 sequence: CASSIRTDSIYNSPLHF. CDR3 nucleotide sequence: TGTGCCAGTAGTATCCGGACCGACAGCATCTATAATTCACCCCTCCACTTT.

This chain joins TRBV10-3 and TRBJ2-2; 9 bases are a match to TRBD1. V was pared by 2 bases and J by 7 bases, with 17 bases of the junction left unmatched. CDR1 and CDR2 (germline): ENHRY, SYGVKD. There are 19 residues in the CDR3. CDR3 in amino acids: CAISELWVEQGAGDGELFF. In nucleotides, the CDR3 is TGTGCCATCAGTGAGCTGTGGGTAGAACAGGGGGCTGGTGACGGGGAGCTGTTTTTT.

In DNA, the CDR3 is TGTGCCAGCAGAGGGACCAGCGGGAGTCCGAAGGAGCAGTACTTC. Amino acid sequence: CASRGTSGSPKEQYF. This chain links TRBV6-5 with TRBJ2-7; 8 nucleotides line up with TRBD2. Germline loops: CDR1 MNHEY, CDR2 SVGAGI. The V and J ends lost 6 bases and 7 bases, in that order; junction bases with no gene match: 14. The length of the CDR3 is 15 residues.

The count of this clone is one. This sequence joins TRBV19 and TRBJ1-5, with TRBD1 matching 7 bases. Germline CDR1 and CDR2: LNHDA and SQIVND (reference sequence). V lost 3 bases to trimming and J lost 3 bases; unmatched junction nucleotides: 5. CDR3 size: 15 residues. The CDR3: CASSITGALNQPQHF. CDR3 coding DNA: TGTGCCAGTAGTATTACAGGGGCCCTCAATCAGCCCCAGCATTTT.

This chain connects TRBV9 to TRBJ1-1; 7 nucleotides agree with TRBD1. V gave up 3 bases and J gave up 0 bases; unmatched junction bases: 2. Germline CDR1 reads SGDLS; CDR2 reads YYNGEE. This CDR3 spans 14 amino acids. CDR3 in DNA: TGTGCCAGCAGCGAGACAGGGTTGAACACTGAAGCTTTCTTT. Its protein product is CASSETGLNTEAFF.

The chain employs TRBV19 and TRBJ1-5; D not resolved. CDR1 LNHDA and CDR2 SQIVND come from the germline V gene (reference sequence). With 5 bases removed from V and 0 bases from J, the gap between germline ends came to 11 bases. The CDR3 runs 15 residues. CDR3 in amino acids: CASSDSGSSNQPQHF. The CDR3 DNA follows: TGTGCCAGTAGTGATTCGGGTAGTAGCAATCAGCCCCAGCATTTT.

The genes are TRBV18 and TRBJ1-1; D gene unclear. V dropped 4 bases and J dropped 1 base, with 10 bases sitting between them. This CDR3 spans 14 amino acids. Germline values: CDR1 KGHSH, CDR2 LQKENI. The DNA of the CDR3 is TGTGCCAGCTCACAAGACCTTTCGAACACTGAAGCTTTCTTT. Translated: CASSQDLSNTEAFF.

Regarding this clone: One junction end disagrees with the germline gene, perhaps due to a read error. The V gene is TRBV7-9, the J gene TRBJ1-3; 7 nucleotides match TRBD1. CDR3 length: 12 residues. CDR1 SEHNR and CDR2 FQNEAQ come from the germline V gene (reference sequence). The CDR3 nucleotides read TGTGCCAGCGACAGGGCTGGGAACACCATATATTTT. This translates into CASDRAGNTIYF.

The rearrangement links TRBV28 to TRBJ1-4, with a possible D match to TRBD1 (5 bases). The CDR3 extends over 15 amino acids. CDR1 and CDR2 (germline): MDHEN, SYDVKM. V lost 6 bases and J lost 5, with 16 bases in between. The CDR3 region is CASSTQGGPNEKLFF. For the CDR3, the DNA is TGTGCCAGCAGCACTCAGGGTGGACCGAATGAAAAACTGTTTTTT.

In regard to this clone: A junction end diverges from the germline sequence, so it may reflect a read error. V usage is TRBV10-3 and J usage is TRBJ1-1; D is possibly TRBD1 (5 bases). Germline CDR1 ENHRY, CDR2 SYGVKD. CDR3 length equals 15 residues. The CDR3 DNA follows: TGTGCCATCAGTGAGTCGATGGCAGGGAAGGACCCGCTCCGATTT. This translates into CAISESMAGKDPLRF.

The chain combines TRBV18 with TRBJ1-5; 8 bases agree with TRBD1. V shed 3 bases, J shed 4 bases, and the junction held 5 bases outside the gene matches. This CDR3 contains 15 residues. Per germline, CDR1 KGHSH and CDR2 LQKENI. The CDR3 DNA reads TGTGCCAGCTCACCCGGACAGGGTAAGAATCAGCCCCAGCATTTT. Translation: CASSPGQGKNQPQHF.

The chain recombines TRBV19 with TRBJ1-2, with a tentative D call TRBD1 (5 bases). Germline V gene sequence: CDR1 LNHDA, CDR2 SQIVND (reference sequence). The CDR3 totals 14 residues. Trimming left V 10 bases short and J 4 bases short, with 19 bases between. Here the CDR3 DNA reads TGTGCCACTACTAGATCAGGGTACGGCTATGGCTACACCTTC. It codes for CATTRSGYGYGYTF. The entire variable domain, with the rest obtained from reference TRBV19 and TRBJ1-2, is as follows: DGGITQSPKYLFRKEGQNVTLSCEQNLNHDAMYWYRQDPGQGLRLIYYSQIVNDFQKGDIAEGYSVSREKKESFPLTVTSAQKNPTAFYLCATTRSGYGYGYTFGSGTRLTVV.

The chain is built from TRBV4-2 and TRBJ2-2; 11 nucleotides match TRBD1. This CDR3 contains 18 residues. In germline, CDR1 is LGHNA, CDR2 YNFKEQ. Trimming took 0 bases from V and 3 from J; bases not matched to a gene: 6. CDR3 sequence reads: CASSQEGTGGYDTGELFF. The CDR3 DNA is TGTGCCAGCAGCCAAGAAGGGACAGGGGGGTATGACACCGGGGAGCTGTTTTTT.

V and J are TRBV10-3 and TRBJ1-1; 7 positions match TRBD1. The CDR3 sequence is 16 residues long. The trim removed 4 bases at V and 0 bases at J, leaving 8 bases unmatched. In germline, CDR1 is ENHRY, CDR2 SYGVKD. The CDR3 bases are TGTGCCATCAGTGGATACGGACAGGACATGAACACTGAAGCTTTCTTT. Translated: CAISGYGQDMNTEAFF.

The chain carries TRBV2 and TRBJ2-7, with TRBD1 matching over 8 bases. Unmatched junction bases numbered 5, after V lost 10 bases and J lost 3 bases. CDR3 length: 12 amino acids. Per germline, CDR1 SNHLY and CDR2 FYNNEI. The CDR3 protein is CATDRGNYEQYF. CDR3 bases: TGTGCCACAGACAGGGGAAACTACGAGCAGTACTTC.

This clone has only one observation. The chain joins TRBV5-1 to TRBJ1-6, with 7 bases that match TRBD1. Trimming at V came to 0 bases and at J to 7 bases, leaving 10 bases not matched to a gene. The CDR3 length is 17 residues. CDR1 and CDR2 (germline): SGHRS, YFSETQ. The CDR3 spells CASSLAAGAGGNSPLHF. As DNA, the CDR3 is TGCGCCAGCAGCTTGGCCGCCGGGGCAGGGGGAAATTCACCCCTCCACTTT.

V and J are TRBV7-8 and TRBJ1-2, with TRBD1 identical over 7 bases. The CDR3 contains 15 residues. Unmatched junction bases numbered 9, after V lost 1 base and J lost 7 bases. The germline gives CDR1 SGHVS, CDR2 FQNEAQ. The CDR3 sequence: CASSLGGDSKPGYTF. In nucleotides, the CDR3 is TGTGCCAGCAGCTTAGGAGGGGACAGCAAGCCTGGCTACACCTTC. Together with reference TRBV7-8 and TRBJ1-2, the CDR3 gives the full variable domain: GAGVSQSPRYKVAKRGQDVALRCDPISGHVSLFWYQQALGQGPEFLTYFQNEAQLDKSGLPSDRFFAERPEGSVSTLKIQRTQQEDSAVYLCASSLGGDSKPGYTFGSGTRLTVV.

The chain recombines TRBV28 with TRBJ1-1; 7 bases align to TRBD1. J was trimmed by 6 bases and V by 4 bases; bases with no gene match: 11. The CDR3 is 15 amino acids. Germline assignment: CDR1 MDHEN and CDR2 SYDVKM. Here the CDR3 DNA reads TGTGCCAGCAGTTCCTACGCCACAGGGGCGGCTGAAGCTTTCTTT. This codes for CASSSYATGAAEAFF.

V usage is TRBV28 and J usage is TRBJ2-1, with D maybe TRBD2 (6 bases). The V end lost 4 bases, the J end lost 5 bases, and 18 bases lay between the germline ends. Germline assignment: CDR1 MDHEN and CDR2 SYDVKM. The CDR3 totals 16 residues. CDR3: CASSSQGGRIHNEQFF. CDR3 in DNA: TGTGCCAGCAGTTCACAAGGAGGGCGGATCCACAATGAGCAGTTCTTC.

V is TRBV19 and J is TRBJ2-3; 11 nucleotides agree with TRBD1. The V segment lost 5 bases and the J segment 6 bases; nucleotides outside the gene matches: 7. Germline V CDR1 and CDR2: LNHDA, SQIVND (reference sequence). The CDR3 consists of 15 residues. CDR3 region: CASSVGQGAADTQYF. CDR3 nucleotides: TGTGCCAGTAGTGTCGGACAGGGGGCAGCCGATACGCAGTATTTT.

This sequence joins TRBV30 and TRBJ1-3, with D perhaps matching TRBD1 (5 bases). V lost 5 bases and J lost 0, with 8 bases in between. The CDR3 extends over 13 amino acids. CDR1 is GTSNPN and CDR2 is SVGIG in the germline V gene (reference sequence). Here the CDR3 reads CAWGQGSGNTIYF. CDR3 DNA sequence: TGTGCCTGGGGCCAGGGCTCTGGAAACACCATATATTTT.

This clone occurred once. CDR3 DNA sequence: TGTGCCAGCTCACCGAGACTAGCGCCAGTTTTCAATGAGCAGTTCTTC. Translated, it gives CASSPRLAPVFNEQFF. The V and J genes are TRBV18 and TRBJ2-1; 8 nucleotides match TRBD2. V was pared by 3 bases and J by 6 bases, with 10 bases of the junction left unmatched. CDR1 and CDR2 (germline): KGHSH, LQKENI. The CDR3 covers 16 residues. Filled out from reference TRBV18 and TRBJ2-1, the complete variable domain reads NAGVMQNPRHLVRRRGQEARLRCSPMKGHSHVYWYRQLPEEGLKFMVYLQKENIIDESGMPKERFSAEFPKEGPSILRIQQVVRGDSAAYFCASSPRLAPVFNEQFFGPGTRLTVL.

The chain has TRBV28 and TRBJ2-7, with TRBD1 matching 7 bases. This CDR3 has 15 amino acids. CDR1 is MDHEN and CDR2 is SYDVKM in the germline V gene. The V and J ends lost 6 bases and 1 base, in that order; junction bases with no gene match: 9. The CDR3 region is CASRVPQGFSYEQYF. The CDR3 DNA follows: TGTGCCAGCAGGGTACCACAGGGGTTTTCCTACGAGCAGTACTTC.

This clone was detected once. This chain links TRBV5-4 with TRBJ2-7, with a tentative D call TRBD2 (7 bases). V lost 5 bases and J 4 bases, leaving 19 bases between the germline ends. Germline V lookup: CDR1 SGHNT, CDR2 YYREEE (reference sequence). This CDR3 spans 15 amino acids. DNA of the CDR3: TGTGCCAGCAGTCCGGGGGCGGGAGAGGTTTACGAGCAGTACTTC. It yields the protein CASSPGAGEVYEQYF.

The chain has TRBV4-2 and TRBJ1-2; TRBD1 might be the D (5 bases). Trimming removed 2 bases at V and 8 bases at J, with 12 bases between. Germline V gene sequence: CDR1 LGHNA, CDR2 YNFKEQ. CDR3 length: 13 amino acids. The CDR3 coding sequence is TGTGCCAGCAGCCAAACAAGGGGTGAGGGCTACACCTTC. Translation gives CASSQTRGEGYTF.

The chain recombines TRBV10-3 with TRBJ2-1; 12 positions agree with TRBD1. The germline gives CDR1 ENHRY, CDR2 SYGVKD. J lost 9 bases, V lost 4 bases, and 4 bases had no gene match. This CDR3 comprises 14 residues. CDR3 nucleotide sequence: TGTGCCATCAGTGCCGGGACAGGGGGCATTGAGCAGTTCTTC. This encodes CAISAGTGGIEQFF.